These 28 T cell receptor beta chains share one sample of origin, sequenced in a study of blood T cell dynamics during melanoma immunotherapy. TCRdb's table, derived via immunoSEQ multiplex PCR, lists solely in-frame clones and lacks some. The sample includes about 4,400 clones, just over 95% seen only once; the top ten take about 1.2%. Specified time point: pre-treatment baseline. Sequencing was performed on effector memory CD8+ T cells from blood, taken from a patient treated with checkpoint blockade. The receptors stem from a human donor with melanoma.

The J gene is TRBJ2-7, the V gene TRBV27, with a weak D call TRBD1 (6 bases). Germline values: CDR1 MNHEY, CDR2 SMNVEV (reference sequence). This CDR3 comprises 14 residues. The germline V and J ends were trimmed by 6 bases and 4 bases, with 16 bases remaining between them. The CDR3 region has the DNA TGTGCCAGCAGACCCGACAGGTCAAATTACGAGCAGTACTTC. Translation gives CASRPDRSNYEQYF.

The chain links TRBV14 to TRBJ2-3; D is uncertain. There are 16 residues in the CDR3. V dropped 0 bases and J dropped 2 bases, with 12 bases sitting between them. Germline V CDR1 and CDR2: SGHDN, FVKESK. CDR3 bases: TGTGCCAGCAGCCAAGATGTTGGGTCCTACACAGATACGCAGTATTTT. As protein: CASSQDVGSYTDTQYF.

CDR3 nucleotides: TGTGCCACTTGGATCGAGCAGTACTTC. Protein: CATWIEQYF. The rearrangement uses TRBV15 and TRBJ2-7; D call uncertain. The V end lost 9 bases, the J end lost 6 bases, and 6 bases lay between the germline ends. Germline CDR1 LNHNV, CDR2 YYDKDF (reference sequence). The CDR3 contains 9 residues.

In its sample, this clone was seen once. The rearrangement joins TRBV7-6 to TRBJ2-3, with 11 bases identical to TRBD2. Trimming took 5 bases from V and 3 from J; bases not matched to a gene: 10. The CDR3 runs 17 residues. CDR1 is SGHVS, CDR2 FNYEAQ, per germline. CDR3 sequence: CASSRRPGLAVTDTQYF. CDR3 sequence (DNA): TGTGCCAGCAGCCGGCGGCCGGGACTAGCGGTTACAGATACGCAGTATTTT. The full variable domain, in which reference TRBV7-6 and TRBJ2-3 provide the parts outside the CDR3, is GAGVSQSPRYKVTKRGQDVALRCDPISGHVSLYWYRQALGQGPEFLTYFNYEAQQDKSGLPNDRFSAERPEGSISTLTIQRTEQRDSAMYRCASSRRPGLAVTDTQYFGPGTRLTVL.

This clone was detected a few times. This rearrangement joins TRBV2 to TRBJ1-1; D is possibly TRBD1 (6 bases). Deletions cut 8 bases from V and 2 bases from J, with 15 bases between. The CDR3 length is 14 residues. The germline V gene has CDR1 SNHLY and CDR2 FYNNEI. CDR3 loop: CASEWGGRNTEAFF. CDR3 DNA: TGTGCCAGCGAGTGGGGGGGCCGAAACACTGAAGCTTTCTTT.

This chain connects TRBV27 to TRBJ2-1; 7 bases are a match to TRBD2. This CDR3 has 15 amino acids. V was pared by 4 bases and J by 7 bases, with 10 bases of the junction left unmatched. Germline assignment: CDR1 MNHEY and CDR2 SMNVEV (reference sequence). The CDR3, as DNA: TGTGCCAGCAGTTCGTTCGCGGGAGTTAGGAATGAGCAGTTCTTC. Translating gives CASSSFAGVRNEQFF.

This clone was picked up one time. DNA of the CDR3: TGTGCCAGCAGCCAAGAATACGGACTAGAGTACTTC. This sequence encodes CASSQEYGLEYF. The chain links TRBV14 to TRBJ2-7; 7 positions match TRBD2. This CDR3 has 12 amino acids. V was clipped by 0 bases and J by 11 bases; unmatched bases: 4. Germline V CDR1 and CDR2: SGHDN, FVKESK.

The rearrangement links TRBV5-1 to TRBJ2-2; D not certain. Looked up from germline, CDR1 is SGHRS and CDR2 is YFSETQ. The CDR3 sequence is 13 residues long. Trimming left V 4 bases short and J 5 bases short, with 9 bases between. CDR3 residues: CASSVRRTGELFF. The DNA for the CDR3 is TGCGCCAGCAGCGTTAGGCGGACCGGGGAGCTGTTTTTT.

V usage is TRBV11-2 and J usage is TRBJ2-7; 8 nucleotides agree with TRBD2. The germline V gene has CDR1 SGHAT and CDR2 FQNNGV. The CDR3 spans 14 residues. V trimming: 5 bases; J trimming: 3 bases; junction bases outside the gene matches: 6. The DNA of the CDR3 is TGTGCCAGCAGCATGGGACTAGGGGGCTACGAGCAGTACTTC. The encoded protein is CASSMGLGGYEQYF.

This clone was detected once. The J gene is TRBJ2-7, the V gene TRBV5-6; D is possibly TRBD1 (6 bases). The CDR3 covers 13 residues. The V gene's germline CDR1 is SGHDT and CDR2 YYEEEE. V gave up 3 bases and J gave up 2 bases, with 9 bases separating them. Here the CDR3 DNA reads TGTGCCAGCAGCTCACAGGGTACCTACGAGCAGTACTTC. Its protein product is CASSSQGTYEQYF. The entire variable domain, with the rest obtained from reference TRBV5-6 and TRBJ2-7, is as follows: DAGVTQSPTHLIKTRGQQVTLRCSPKSGHDTVSWYQQALGQGPQFIFQYYEEEERQRGNFPDRFSGHQFPNYSSELNVNALLLGDSALYLCASSSQGTYEQYFGPGTRLTVT.

This clone was found once. The V gene is TRBV5-6, the J gene TRBJ1-6, with TRBD1 identical over 8 bases. The germline V gene has CDR1 SGHDT and CDR2 YYEEEE. The V and J ends lost 4 bases and 6 bases, in that order; junction bases with no gene match: 6. The CDR3 has 15 amino acids. The CDR3 nucleotides are TGTGCCAGCAGCCCGGGGACAGGTGCTAATTCACCCCTCCACTTT. It specifies CASSPGTGANSPLHF.

Here the CDR3 reads CASSQGAGVHYEQYF. As DNA, the CDR3 is TGTGCCAGCAGCCAAGGGGCAGGGGTCCACTACGAGCAGTACTTC. This chain uses TRBV14 with TRBJ2-5; a weak D match, TRBD1 (6 bases). TRBJ2-7 explains the end of the DNA better; the J call may be wrong. Germline V CDR1 and CDR2: SGHDN, FVKESK. This CDR3 is 15 amino acids long.

The genes are TRBV7-8 and TRBJ2-7, with TRBD1 as a possible D gene (7 bases). Trimming shortened V by 3 bases and J by 6 bases, and 12 bases separated the two germline ends. CDR1 and CDR2 (germline): SGHVS, FQNEAQ. This CDR3 has 13 amino acids. The CDR3 here is CASSLQGGGEQYF. The CDR3 DNA reads as TGTGCCAGCAGCTTGCAGGGGGGAGGCGAGCAGTACTTC.

The V call is TRBV5-5, the J call TRBJ2-5; D remains unclear. The J call is uncertain, as TRBJ2-7 better fits the DNA end. This CDR3 contains 11 residues. The germline CDR1 and CDR2 sequences are SGHKS and YYEKEE (reference sequence). The chain's CDR3 is CASSSSYEQYF. The CDR3 bases are TGTGCCAGCAGCTCATCCTACGAGCAGTACTTC.

The chain couples TRBV6-4 to TRBJ2-3; 11 nucleotides agree with TRBD2. CDR3 length: 15 residues. Germline V CDR1 and CDR2: MRHNA, SNTAGT. V gave up 7 bases and J gave up 2 bases; unmatched junction bases: 5. The CDR3 reads CASNLAGGHTDTQYF. The CDR3 DNA is TGTGCCAGCAACCTAGCGGGAGGTCACACAGATACGCAGTATTTT.

The chain couples TRBV19 to TRBJ2-1, with D hard to call. This CDR3 is built from 14 residues. V lost 5 bases and J lost 0, with 8 bases in between. Germline V CDR1 and CDR2: LNHDA, SQIVND (reference sequence). CDR3 nucleotide sequence: TGTGCCAGTAGTGTATTCAGCTCCTACAATGAGCAGTTCTTC. Its translation is CASSVFSSYNEQFF.

This clone was picked up one time. V is TRBV7-9 and J is TRBJ2-5; D is possibly TRBD1 (7 bases). V dropped 5 bases and J dropped 4 bases, with 14 bases sitting between them. Per germline, CDR1 SEHNR and CDR2 FQNEAQ (reference sequence). CDR3 length: 14 amino acids. The CDR3 DNA is TGTGCCAGCAGCGCTAGACAGGGAGGAGAGACCCAGTACTTC. Translating it yields CASSARQGGETQYF.

The chain is built from TRBV27 and TRBJ1-1, with a tentative D call TRBD1 (5 bases). The V end lost 0 bases, the J end lost 1 base, and 6 bases lay between the germline ends. This CDR3 spans 14 amino acids. In germline, CDR1 is MNHEY, CDR2 SMNVEV (reference sequence). As DNA, the CDR3 is TGTGCCAGCAGTTTATCGAGGGGGAACACTGAAGCTTTCTTT. Its translation: CASSLSRGNTEAFF.

The chain links TRBV9 to TRBJ2-5, with 8 bases that match TRBD1. Trimming took 1 base from V and 5 from J; bases not matched to a gene: 7. CDR1 is SGDLS and CDR2 is YYNGEE in the germline V gene. The CDR3 has 15 amino acids. Here the CDR3 DNA reads TGTGCCAGCAGCGTACACCAGGGGGCAAGGGAGACCCAGTACTTC. Translation gives CASSVHQGARETQYF.

The chain uses TRBV27 and TRBJ2-7; D gene unclear. The CDR3 runs to 13 residues. Trimming removed 2 bases at V and 3 bases at J, with 8 bases between. In germline, CDR1 is MNHEY, CDR2 SMNVEV (reference sequence). CDR3 region: CASSLGMFYEQYF. The CDR3 DNA reads as TGTGCCAGCAGTTTAGGGATGTTCTACGAGCAGTACTTC.

The chain is built from TRBV18 and TRBJ1-1; D is unresolved. In germline, CDR1 is KGHSH, CDR2 LQKENI. There are 12 residues in the CDR3. V lost 5 bases to trimming and J lost 2 bases, with 6 bases between them. The CDR3 nucleotides read TGTGCCAGCTCAAAAGATAACACTGAAGCTTTCTTT. This gives the protein CASSKDNTEAFF.

The chain carries TRBV13 and TRBJ2-2, with D perhaps assigned TRBD1 or TRBD2 (5 bases each). The germline gives CDR1 PRHDT, CDR2 FYEKMQ (reference sequence). Between the trimmed V and J ends, which lost 8 bases and 4 bases, there was a span of 14 bases. The CDR3 has 14 residues. The CDR3 spells CASGPSGATGELFF. In nucleotides, the CDR3 is TGTGCCAGCGGGCCCTCCGGGGCCACCGGGGAGCTGTTTTTT.

The chain uses TRBV9 and TRBJ2-2; 9 bases agree with TRBD2. Germline V lookup: CDR1 SGDLS, CDR2 YYNGEE. Trimming removed 4 bases from V and 1 base from J; junction bases left unmatched: 5. The CDR3 extends over 16 amino acids. CDR3 DNA: TGTGCCAGCAGCCCCTGGACTAGCGAGAACACCGGGGAGCTGTTTTTT. Translating it yields CASSPWTSENTGELFF.

This chain links TRBV7-2 with TRBJ1-5, with a weak D call TRBD1 (5 bases). The germline gives CDR1 SGHTA, CDR2 FQGNSA. V lost 2 bases and J lost 7, with 12 bases in between. The CDR3 extends over 14 amino acids. In DNA, the CDR3 is TGTGCCAGCAGCTTACCAGGGACTGGGCAGCCCCAGCATTTT. This encodes CASSLPGTGQPQHF.

The V and J genes are TRBV6-1 and TRBJ2-2, with D hard to call. The CDR3 spans 12 residues. V was trimmed by 2 bases and J by 8 bases, leaving 6 bases between them. From germline, CDR1 is MNHNS and CDR2 SASEGT. CDR3 nucleotides: TGTGCCAGCAGTGAAAGTTCTGGGGAGCTGTTTTTT. Translated: CASSESSGELFF.

The chain links TRBV7-3 to TRBJ2-5, with 8 bases lining up with TRBD2. The J call is doubtful: the DNA matches TRBJ2-7 better. CDR3 length: 15 amino acids. The germline V gene encodes CDR1 SGHTA and CDR2 FQGTGA. The CDR3 loop is CASSLTAGTSFEQYF. CDR3 nucleotides: TGTGCCAGCAGCTTAACTGCAGGGACTAGTTTCGAGCAGTACTTC.

This sequence joins TRBV5-1 and TRBJ2-5, with 7 bases identical to TRBD1. Germline V gives CDR1 SGHRS, CDR2 YFSETQ. The CDR3 spans 15 residues. V was pared by 5 bases and J by 2 bases, with 9 bases of the junction left unmatched. DNA of the CDR3: TGCGCCAGCAGTCTGGAACCCAGGGGGCAAGAGACCCAGTACTTC. This encodes CASSLEPRGQETQYF.

The chain has TRBV27 and TRBJ2-5, with D possibly being TRBD1 or TRBD2 (5 bases each). CDR1 and CDR2 from the germline V gene are MNHEY and SMNVEV (reference sequence). V was pared by 6 bases and J by 1 base, with 15 bases between. This CDR3 has 15 amino acids. DNA of the CDR3: TGTGCCAGCAGGGTGGGGGACCCTATCCAAGAGACCCAGTACTTC. It specifies CASRVGDPIQETQYF.